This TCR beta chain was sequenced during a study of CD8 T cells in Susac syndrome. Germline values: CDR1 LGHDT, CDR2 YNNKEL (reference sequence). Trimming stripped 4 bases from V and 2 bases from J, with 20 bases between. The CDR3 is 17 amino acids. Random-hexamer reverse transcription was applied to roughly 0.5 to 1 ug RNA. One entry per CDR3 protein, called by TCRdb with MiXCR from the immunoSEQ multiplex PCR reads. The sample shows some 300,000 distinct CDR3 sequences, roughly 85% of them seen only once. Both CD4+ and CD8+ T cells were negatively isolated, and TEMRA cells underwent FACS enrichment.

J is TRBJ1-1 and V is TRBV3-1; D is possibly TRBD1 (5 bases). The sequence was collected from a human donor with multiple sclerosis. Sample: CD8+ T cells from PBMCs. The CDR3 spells CASSPLKGAGVNTEAFF. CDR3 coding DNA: TGTGCCAGCAGCCCCCTCAAAGGGGCAGGCGTAAACACTGAAGCTTTCTTT. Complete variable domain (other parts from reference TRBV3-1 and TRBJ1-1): DTAVSQTPKYLVTQMGNDKSIKCEQNLGHDTMYWYKQDSKKFLKIMFSYNNKELIINETVPNRFSPKSPDKAHLNLHINSLELGDSAVYFCASSPLKGAGVNTEAFFGQGTRLTVV.